This T cell receptor (delta chain) was documented in a study of gamma-delta T cells after stem cell transplantation. Many counts were recorded for this clone. The protein TCRdb lists belongs to a much larger clone and differs from this DNA's translation at residue 7, which points to a read error; the protein shown is made from the DNA. TCRdb fed the RT-PCR reads into CATT to redo clone calling. The sample includes several thousand delta-chain clones, roughly 2.1% of them seen just once. Germline V gene sequence: CDR1 GEAIGNYY, CDR2 EKD. V lost 0 bases and J lost 7; bases outside the gene matches: 9. The CDR3 sequence is 15 residues long.

V usage is TRDV2 and J usage is TRDJ1, with 8 positions matching TRDD3. The clonotype was recovered from a human donor. It is not recorded whose cells these are; they may come from a transplant donor. Sequences were obtained from gamma-delta T cells. This CDR3 reads CACDTVRRDTGKLIF. The CDR3 DNA follows: TGTGCCTGTGACACCGTCAGGCGGGATACGGGTAAACTCATCTTT.